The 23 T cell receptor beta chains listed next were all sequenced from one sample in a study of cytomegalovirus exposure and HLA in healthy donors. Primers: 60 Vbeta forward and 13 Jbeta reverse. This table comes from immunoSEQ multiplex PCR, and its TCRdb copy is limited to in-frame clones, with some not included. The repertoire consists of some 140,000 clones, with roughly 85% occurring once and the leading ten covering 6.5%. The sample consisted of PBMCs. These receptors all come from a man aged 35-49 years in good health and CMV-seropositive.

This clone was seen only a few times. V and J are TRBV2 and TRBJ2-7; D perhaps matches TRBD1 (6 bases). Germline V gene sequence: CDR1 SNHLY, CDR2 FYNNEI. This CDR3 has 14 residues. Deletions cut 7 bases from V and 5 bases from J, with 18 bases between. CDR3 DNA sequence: TGTGCCAGCAAAACCTATGGACAGTCCCACGAGCAGTACTTC. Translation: CASKTYGQSHEQYF.

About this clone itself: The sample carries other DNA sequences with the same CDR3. This CDR3 is CASSWGLAAQETQYF. The DNA for the CDR3 is TGTGCCAGCAGTTGGGGACTAGCAGCACAAGAGACCCAGTACTTC. The J gene is TRBJ2-5, the V gene TRBV6-6; 9 bases align to TRBD2. The CDR3 contains 15 residues. The junction had 5 bases not matched to a gene; V was cut back by 4 bases and J by 2 bases. Germline V gives CDR1 MNHNY, CDR2 SVGAGI (reference sequence).

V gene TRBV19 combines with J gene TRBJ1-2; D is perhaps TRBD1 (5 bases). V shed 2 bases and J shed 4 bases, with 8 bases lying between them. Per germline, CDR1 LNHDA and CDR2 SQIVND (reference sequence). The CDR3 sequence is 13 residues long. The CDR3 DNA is TGTGCCAGTAGTATACAGGGCCTCTATGGCTACACCTTC. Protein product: CASSIQGLYGYTF.

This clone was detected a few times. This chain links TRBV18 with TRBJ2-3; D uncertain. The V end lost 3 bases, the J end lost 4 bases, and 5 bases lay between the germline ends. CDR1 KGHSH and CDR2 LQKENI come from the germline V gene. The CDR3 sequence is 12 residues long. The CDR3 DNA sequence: TGTGCCAGCTCACCGGCGGCAGATACGCAGTATTTT. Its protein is CASSPAADTQYF. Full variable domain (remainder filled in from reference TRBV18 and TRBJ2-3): NAGVMQNPRHLVRRRGQEARLRCSPMKGHSHVYWYRQLPEEGLKFMVYLQKENIIDESGMPKERFSAEFPKEGPSILRIQQVVRGDSAAYFCASSPAADTQYFGPGTRLTVL.

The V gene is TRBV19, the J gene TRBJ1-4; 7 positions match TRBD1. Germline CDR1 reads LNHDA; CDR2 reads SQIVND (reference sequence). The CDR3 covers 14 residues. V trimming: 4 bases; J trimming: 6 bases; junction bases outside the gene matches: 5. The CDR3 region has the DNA TGTGCCAGTAGTAAACAGGGGACTTATGAAAAACTGTTTTTT. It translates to CASSKQGTYEKLFF. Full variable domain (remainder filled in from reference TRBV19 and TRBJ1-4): DGGITQSPKYLFRKEGQNVTLSCEQNLNHDAMYWYRQDPGQGLRLIYYSQIVNDFQKGDIAEGYSVSREKKESFPLTVTSAQKNPTAFYLCASSKQGTYEKLFFGSGTQLSVL.

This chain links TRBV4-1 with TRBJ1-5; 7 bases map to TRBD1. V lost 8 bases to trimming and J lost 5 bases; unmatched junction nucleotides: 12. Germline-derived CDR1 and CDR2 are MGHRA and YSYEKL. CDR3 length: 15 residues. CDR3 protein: CASGSSGQADQPQHF. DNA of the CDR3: TGCGCCAGCGGTTCTTCTGGACAGGCCGATCAGCCCCAGCATTTT.

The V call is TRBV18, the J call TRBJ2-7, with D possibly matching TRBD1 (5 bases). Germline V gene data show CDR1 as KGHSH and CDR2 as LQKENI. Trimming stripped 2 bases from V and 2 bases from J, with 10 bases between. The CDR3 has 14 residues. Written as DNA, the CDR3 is TGTGCCAGCTCACCATTCGGACAAACCTACGAGCAGTACTTC. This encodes CASSPFGQTYEQYF.

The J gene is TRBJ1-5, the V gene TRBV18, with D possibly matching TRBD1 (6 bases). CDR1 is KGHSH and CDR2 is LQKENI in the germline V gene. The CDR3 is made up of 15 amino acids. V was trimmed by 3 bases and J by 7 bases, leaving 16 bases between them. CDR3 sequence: CASSPDANRAQPQHF. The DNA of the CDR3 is TGTGCCAGCTCACCGGATGCCAACAGGGCCCAGCCCCAGCATTTT.

CDR3 nucleotides: TGCGCCAGCAGCTTGGGTCCGGGACAGGGGTTTAATGAGCAGTTCTTC. Encoded protein: CASSLGPGQGFNEQFF. The chain has TRBV5-1 and TRBJ2-1; 10 nucleotides agree with TRBD1. Germline V gene data show CDR1 as SGHRS and CDR2 as YFSETQ. J was trimmed by 7 bases and V by 0 bases; bases with no gene match: 7. This CDR3 spans 16 amino acids.

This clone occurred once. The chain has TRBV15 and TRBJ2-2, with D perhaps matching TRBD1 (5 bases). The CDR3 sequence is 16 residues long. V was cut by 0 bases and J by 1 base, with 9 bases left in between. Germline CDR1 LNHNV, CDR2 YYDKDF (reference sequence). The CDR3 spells CATSREIQVNTGELFF. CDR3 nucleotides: TGTGCCACCAGCAGAGAAATACAGGTGAACACCGGGGAGCTGTTTTTT.

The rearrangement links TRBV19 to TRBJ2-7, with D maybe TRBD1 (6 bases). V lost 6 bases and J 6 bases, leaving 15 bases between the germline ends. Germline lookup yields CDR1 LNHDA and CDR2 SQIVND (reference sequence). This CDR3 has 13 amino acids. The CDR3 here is CASRLQGVPEQYF. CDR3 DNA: TGTGCCAGTAGGCTACAGGGAGTCCCCGAGCAGTACTTC.

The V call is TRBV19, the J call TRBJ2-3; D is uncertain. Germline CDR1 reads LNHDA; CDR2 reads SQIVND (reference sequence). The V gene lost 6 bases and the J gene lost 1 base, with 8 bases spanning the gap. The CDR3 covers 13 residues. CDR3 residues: CASRREGTDTQYF. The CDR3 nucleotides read TGTGCCAGTAGGCGTGAGGGCACAGATACGCAGTATTTT.

CDR3 DNA: TGTGCCAGCAGCCAAACCCCCCGGACTAGTATGGGTGAGCAGTTCTTC. Residues: CASSQTPRTSMGEQFF. This chain connects TRBV4-2 to TRBJ2-1; 7 bases fit TRBD2. CDR3 size: 16 residues. Per germline, CDR1 LGHNA and CDR2 YNFKEQ. Losses at the gene ends were 2 bases for V and 9 bases for J; bases not matched to a gene: 13.

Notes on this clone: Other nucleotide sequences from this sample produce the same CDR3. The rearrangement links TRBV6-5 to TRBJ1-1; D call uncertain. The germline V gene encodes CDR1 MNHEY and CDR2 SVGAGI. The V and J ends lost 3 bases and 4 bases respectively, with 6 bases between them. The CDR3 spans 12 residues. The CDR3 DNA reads TGTGCCAGCAGTTATACGGGCACTGAAGCTTTCTTT. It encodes CASSYTGTEAFF.

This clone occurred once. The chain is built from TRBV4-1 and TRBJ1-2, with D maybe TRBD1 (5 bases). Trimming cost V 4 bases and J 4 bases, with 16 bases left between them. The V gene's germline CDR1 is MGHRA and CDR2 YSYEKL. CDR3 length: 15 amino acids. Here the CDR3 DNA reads TGCGCCAGCAGCCCTAATGGGGGGTCGAGCTATGGCTACACCTTC. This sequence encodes CASSPNGGSSYGYTF.

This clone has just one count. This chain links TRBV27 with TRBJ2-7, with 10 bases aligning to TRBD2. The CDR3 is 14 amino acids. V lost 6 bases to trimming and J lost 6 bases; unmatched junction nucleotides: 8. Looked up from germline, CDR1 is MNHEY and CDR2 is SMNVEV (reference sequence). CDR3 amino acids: CASRSRLAGAEQYF. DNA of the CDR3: TGTGCCAGCAGGTCTCGGCTAGCGGGAGCCGAGCAGTACTTC.

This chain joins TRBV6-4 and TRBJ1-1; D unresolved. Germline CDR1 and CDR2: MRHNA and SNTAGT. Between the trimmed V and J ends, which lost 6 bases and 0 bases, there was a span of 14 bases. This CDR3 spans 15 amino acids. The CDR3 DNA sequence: TGTGCCAGCAGACAGAATTTTTTATTGAACACTGAAGCTTTCTTT. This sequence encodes CASRQNFLLNTEAFF.

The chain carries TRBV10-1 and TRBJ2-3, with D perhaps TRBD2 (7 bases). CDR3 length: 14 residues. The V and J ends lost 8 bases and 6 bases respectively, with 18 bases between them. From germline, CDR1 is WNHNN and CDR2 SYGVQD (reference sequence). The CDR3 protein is CASQGSGVLDTQYF. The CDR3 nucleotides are TGCGCCAGCCAGGGGAGCGGGGTGCTTGATACGCAGTATTTT.

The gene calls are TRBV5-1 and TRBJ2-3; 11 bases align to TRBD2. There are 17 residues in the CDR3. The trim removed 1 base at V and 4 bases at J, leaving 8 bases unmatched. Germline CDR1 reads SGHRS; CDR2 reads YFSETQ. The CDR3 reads CASSLLFIAGGSDTQYF. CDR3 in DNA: TGCGCCAGCAGCTTGTTATTTATAGCGGGAGGGTCAGATACGCAGTATTTT.

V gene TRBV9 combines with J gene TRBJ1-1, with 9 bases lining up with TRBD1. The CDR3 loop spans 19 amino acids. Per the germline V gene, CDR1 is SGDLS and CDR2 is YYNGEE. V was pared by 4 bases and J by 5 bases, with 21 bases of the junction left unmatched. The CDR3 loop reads CASSTRRTGTGTGWTEAFF. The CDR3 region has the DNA TGTGCCAGCAGCACTCGTAGGACCGGGACAGGGACCGGTTGGACTGAAGCTTTCTTT.

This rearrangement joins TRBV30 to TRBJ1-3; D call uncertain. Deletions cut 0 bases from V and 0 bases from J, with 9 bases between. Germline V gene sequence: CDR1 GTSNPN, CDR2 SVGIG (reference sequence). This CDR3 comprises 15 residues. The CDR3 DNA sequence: TGTGCCTGGAGTGTAAAAGGGAGCTCTGGAAACACCATATATTTT. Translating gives CAWSVKGSSGNTIYF.

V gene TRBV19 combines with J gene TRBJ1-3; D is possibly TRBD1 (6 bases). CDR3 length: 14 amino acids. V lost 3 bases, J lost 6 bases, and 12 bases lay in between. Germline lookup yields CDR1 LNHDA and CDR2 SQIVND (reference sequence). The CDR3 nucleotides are TGTGCCAGTAGTATCGGACAGTGGATAAACACCATATATTTT. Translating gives CASSIGQWINTIYF.

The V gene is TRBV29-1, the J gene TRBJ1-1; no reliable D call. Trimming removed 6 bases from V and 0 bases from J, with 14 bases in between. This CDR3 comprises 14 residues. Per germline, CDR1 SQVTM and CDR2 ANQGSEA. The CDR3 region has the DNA TGCAGCGTCGCCCCGTCCCAGTTGAACACTGAAGCTTTCTTT. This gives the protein CSVAPSQLNTEAFF.